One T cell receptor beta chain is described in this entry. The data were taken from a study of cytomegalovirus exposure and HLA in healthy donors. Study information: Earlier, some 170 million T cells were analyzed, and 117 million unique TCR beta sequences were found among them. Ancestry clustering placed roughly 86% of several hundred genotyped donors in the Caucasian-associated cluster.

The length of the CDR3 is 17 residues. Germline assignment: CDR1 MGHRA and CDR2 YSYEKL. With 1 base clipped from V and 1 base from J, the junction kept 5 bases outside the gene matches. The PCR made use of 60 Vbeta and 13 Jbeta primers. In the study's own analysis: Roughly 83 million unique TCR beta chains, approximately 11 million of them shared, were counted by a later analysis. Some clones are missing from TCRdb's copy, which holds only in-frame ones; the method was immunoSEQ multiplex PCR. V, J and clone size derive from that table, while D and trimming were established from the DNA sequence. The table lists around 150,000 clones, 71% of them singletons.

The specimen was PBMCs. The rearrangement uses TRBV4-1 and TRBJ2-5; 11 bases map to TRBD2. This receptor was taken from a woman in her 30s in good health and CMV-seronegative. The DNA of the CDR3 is TGCGCCAGCAGCCAAGGGCCCGGACTAGCGGGCCAAGAGACCCAGTACTTC. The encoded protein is CASSQGPGLAGQETQYF.